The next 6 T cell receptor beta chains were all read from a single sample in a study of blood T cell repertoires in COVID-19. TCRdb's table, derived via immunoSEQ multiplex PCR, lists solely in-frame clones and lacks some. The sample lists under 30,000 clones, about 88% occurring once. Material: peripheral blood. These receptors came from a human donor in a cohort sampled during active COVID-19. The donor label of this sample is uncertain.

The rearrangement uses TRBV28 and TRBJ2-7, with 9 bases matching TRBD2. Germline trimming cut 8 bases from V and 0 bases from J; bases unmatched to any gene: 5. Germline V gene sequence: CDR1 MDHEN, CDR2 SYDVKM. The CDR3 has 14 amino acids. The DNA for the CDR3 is TGTGCCAGCGGCACTAGCGGGTCCTCCTACGAGCAGTACTTC. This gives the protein CASGTSGSSYEQYF.

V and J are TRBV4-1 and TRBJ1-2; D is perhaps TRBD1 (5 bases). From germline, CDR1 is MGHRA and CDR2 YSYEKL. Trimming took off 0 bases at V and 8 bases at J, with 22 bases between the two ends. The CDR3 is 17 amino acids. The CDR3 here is CASSQDQGRRAWEGYTF. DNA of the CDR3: TGCGCCAGCAGCCAAGATCAGGGCAGAAGAGCTTGGGAAGGCTACACCTTC.

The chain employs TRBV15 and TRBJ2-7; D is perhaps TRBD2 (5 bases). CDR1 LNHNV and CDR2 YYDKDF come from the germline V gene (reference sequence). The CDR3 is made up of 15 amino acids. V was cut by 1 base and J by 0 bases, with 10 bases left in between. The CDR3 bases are TGTGCCACCAGCAGAGGACGGGAATTCTCCTACGAGCAGTACTTC. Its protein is CATSRGREFSYEQYF.

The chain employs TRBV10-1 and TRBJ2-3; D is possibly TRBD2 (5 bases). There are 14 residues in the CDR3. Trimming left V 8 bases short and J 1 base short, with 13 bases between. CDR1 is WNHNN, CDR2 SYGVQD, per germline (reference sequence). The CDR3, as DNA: TGCGCCAGCGCCATTATGAGGGGCACAGATACGCAGTATTTT. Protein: CASAIMRGTDTQYF.

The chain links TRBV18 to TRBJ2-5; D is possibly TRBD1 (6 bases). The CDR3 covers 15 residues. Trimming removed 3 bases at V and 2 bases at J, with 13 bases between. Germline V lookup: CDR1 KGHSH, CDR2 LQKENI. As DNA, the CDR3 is TGTGCCAGCTCACCGTACCGGGACATACAAGAGACCCAGTACTTC. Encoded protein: CASSPYRDIQETQYF. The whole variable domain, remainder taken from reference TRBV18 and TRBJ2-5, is NAGVMQNPRHLVRRRGQEARLRCSPMKGHSHVYWYRQLPEEGLKFMVYLQKENIIDESGMPKERFSAEFPKEGPSILRIQQVVRGDSAAYFCASSPYRDIQETQYFGPGTRLLVL.

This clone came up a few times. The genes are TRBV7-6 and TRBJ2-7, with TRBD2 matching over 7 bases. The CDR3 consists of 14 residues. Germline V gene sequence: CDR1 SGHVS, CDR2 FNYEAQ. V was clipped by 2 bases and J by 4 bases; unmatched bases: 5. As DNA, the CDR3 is TGTGCCAGCAGCTTACGGGACGGGAGGTACGAGCAGTACTTC. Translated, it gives CASSLRDGRYEQYF.